This T cell receptor beta chain was sequenced during a study of blood T cell repertoires in COVID-19. Study-level background: The cDNA or gDNA used as material had been derived from T cells, B-cell-depleted T cells, or PBMCs.

As handled by the study authors: Amplifying reference gene primers gave estimates of nucleated cell counts. Profiling relied on immunoSEQ multiplex PCR, and the TCRdb table lists in-frame clones only, not all of them. The V and J calls and clone size are taken from that table; D and trimming were inferred from the DNA. The table lists some 530,000 clones, approximately 85% of them singletons. Trimming cost V 4 bases and J 8 bases; bases outside gene matches: 7. Germline loops: CDR1 SQVTM, CDR2 ANQGSEA. This CDR3 is built from 14 residues. Material: peripheral blood. The clonotype was recovered from a human donor in a cohort sampled during active COVID-19. This rearrangement joins TRBV29-1 to TRBJ1-4; TRBD1 agrees at 10 bases. CDR3 sequence: CSVAKGTGVEKLFF. The CDR3 region has the DNA TGCAGCGTTGCTAAGGGGACAGGGGTAGAAAAACTGTTTTTT.